These 6 T cell receptor beta chains came from one sample sequenced in a study of regulatory T cells in long-lasting Graves disease (dated by TCRdb to the early 2020s). Sample time point, as interpreted from the label and publication: newly diagnosed GD, antithyroid drugs for less than 3 months. For both TCR sequencing and RNA sequencing, RNA was extracted from PBMCs in TRIzol. The protocol used for the library was multiplex PCR. Sequencing used an Illumina HiSeq 4000. TCR beta libraries were built with iRepertoire HTBI primers and Arm-PCR amplification of CDR3 regions. TCRdb reprocessed the public reads (quality trimming at Q25 with fastp, clone calling with MiXCR) and kept in-frame beta chains. Identical CDR3 proteins give one entry, which carries the most common genes and DNA. The sample records 680,000 or so distinct CDR3 sequences, approximately 15% of which are singletons. Of the sample, 15% to 20% is held by the ten largest clones.

The same sample was also studied in work on T cells in Graves' hyperthyroidism and ophthalmopathy.

Sequencing used peripheral blood mononuclear cells (PBMCs), obtained at new diagnosis, from a patient treated with antithyroid drugs. Receptors originate from a woman aged 30 to 39 with Graves disease. Donor details come from another sample of the same person, matched by shared clones.

This sequence joins TRBV29-1 and TRBJ2-6; D is possibly TRBD1 or TRBD2 (6 bases each). The CDR3 spans 14 residues. The V gene's germline CDR1 is SQVTM and CDR2 ANQGSEA. The ends were cut back, 6 bases at V and 1 base at J, with 10 bases in the middle. The CDR3: CSVRGTSGANVLTF. CDR3 DNA sequence: TGCAGCGTGAGGGGGACTTCTGGGGCCAACGTCCTGACTTTC.

The rearrangement joins TRBV6-1 to TRBJ1-5; a weak D match, TRBD1 (5 bases). Germline CDR1 MNHNS, CDR2 SASEGT. The V and J ends lost 6 bases and 9 bases respectively, with 15 bases between them. The length of the CDR3 is 13 residues. CDR3 nucleotide sequence: TGTGCCAGCAGGACAGAGAAATGGTCGCCCCAGCATTTT. Protein product: CASRTEKWSPQHF.

The chain links TRBV29-1 to TRBJ2-7; TRBD1 might be the D (6 bases). Per the germline V gene, CDR1 is SQVTM and CDR2 is ANQGSEA. Trimming removed 5 bases from V and 7 bases from J, with 21 bases in between. The CDR3 is 14 amino acids. The CDR3 nucleotides read TGCAGCGTTACCGGGACAACCCCCACCGGGGAGCAGTACTTC. Its translation is CSVTGTTPTGEQYF.

This clonotype was picked up many times. The chain links TRBV28 to TRBJ1-2; perhaps TRBD1 as D (6 bases). Germline values: CDR1 MDHEN, CDR2 SYDVKM. V gave up 2 bases and J gave up 5 bases, with 9 bases separating them. The CDR3 length is 13 residues. In DNA, the CDR3 is TGTGCCAGCAGTTTAACAGGGTTATATGGCTACACCTTC. This translates into CASSLTGLYGYTF.

In this sample, this clonotype turned up many times. For the CDR3, the DNA is TGTGCCAGCAGCGACCGAAGGACAGCCAACACTGAAGCTTTCTTT. As protein: CASSDRRTANTEAFF. V is TRBV7-9 and J is TRBJ1-1; TRBD1 might be the D (6 bases). Trimming removed 5 bases from V and 2 bases from J, with 15 bases in between. The length of the CDR3 is 15 residues. Germline assignment: CDR1 SEHNR and CDR2 FQNEAQ (reference sequence).

Comments on this clonotype: This may come from a read error, since a much larger clone is one base off. The rearrangement links TRBV29-1 to TRBJ2-3; TRBD1 might be the D (5 bases). Near its end, the DNA agrees better with TRBJ1-5, so the J call may be wrong. The CDR3 length is 15 residues. The germline CDR1 and CDR2 sequences are SQVTM and ANQGSEA. The DNA of the CDR3 is TGCAGCGTCGTATCGGGACTAACCGGTGCGGATACGCAGCATTTT. Protein product: CSVVSGLTGADTQHF.